This T cell receptor beta chain is drawn from a study of CD8+CD57+ T cells in acquired aplastic anemia. The study profiled TCR beta VDJ and CDR3 using genomic DNA as template. MiXCR, run by TCRdb on the reads, gives a single entry per CDR3 protein. This table has over 250,000 distinct CDR3 sequences, roughly 53% appearing once. Those patients picked for sequencing had displayed CD8+CD57+ cell expansion on flow cytometry. Acquired aplastic anemia of severe grade affected all patients. Remarks on this clonotype: Antigen: not known.

Study conclusions and caveats: Both patients and controls carried the same twenty-nine CD8+ CDR3 sequences.

The V and J ends lost 1 base and 9 bases respectively, with 12 bases between them. CDR3 length: 13 amino acids. Germline CDR1 SGHRS, CDR2 YFSETQ. The receptor was derived from a human donor with aplastic anemia. Sequencing was carried out using sorted CD4+, CD8+, or CD8+CD57+ T cells (not recorded which) from PBMCs. This sequence joins TRBV5-1 and TRBJ2-3; D may be TRBD2 (6 bases). The CDR3 is CASSLTGGGTQYF. CDR3 bases: TGCGCCAGCAGCTTGACAGGTGGGGGGACGCAGTATTTT.